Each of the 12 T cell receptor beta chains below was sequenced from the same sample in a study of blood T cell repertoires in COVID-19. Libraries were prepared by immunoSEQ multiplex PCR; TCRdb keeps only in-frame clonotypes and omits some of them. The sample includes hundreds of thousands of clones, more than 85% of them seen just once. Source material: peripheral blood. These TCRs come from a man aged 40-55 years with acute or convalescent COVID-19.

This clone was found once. The DNA of the CDR3 is TGTGCCTCGGATGACTTGTACACAGATACGCAGTATTTT. It translates to CASDDLYTDTQYF. V usage is TRBV30 and J usage is TRBJ2-3; the D is unclear. The V gene lost 7 bases and the J gene lost 2 bases, with 13 bases spanning the gap. The CDR3 is made up of 13 amino acids. The germline V gene has CDR1 GTSNPN and CDR2 SVGIG (reference sequence).

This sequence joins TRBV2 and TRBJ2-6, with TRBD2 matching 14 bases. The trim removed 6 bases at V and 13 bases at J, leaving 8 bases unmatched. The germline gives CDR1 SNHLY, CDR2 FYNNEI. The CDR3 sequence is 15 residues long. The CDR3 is CASRNGLAGGGVLTF. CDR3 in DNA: TGTGCCAGCAGGAACGGACTAGCGGGGGGAGGGGTCCTGACTTTC.

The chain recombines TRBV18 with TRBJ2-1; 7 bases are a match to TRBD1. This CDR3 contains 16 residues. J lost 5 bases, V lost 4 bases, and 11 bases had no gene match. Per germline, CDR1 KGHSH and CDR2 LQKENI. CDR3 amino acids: CASSQQQGPSHNEQFF. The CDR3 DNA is TGTGCCAGCTCACAACAACAGGGGCCCTCTCACAATGAGCAGTTCTTC. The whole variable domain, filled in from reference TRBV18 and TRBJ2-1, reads NAGVMQNPRHLVRRRGQEARLRCSPMKGHSHVYWYRQLPEEGLKFMVYLQKENIIDESGMPKERFSAEFPKEGPSILRIQQVVRGDSAAYFCASSQQQGPSHNEQFFGPGTRLTVL.

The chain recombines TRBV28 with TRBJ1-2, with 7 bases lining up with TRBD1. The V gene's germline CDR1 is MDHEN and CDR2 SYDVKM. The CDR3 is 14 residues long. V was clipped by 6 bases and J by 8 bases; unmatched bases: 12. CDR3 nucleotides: TGTGCCAGCAGCGTCGGGACAGCCTCATCGGGCTACACCTTC. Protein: CASSVGTASSGYTF.

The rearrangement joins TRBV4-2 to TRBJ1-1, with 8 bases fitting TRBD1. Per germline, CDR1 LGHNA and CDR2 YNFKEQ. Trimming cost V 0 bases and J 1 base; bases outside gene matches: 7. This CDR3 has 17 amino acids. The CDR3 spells CASSQDLGTGTNTEAFF. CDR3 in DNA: TGTGCCAGCAGCCAAGATCTCGGGACAGGAACGAACACTGAAGCTTTCTTT.

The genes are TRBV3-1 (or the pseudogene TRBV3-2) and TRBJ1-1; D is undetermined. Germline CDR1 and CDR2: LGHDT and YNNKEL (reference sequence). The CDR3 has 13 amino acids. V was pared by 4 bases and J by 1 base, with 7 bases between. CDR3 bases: TGTGCCAGCAGCCTGACTGCGAACACTGAAGCTTTCTTT. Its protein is CASSLTANTEAFF.

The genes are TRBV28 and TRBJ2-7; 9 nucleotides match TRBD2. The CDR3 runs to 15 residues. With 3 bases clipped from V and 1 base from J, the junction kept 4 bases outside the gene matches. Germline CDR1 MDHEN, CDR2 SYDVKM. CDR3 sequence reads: CASSFWTSESYEQYF. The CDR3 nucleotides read TGTGCCAGCAGTTTTTGGACTAGCGAGTCCTACGAGCAGTACTTC.

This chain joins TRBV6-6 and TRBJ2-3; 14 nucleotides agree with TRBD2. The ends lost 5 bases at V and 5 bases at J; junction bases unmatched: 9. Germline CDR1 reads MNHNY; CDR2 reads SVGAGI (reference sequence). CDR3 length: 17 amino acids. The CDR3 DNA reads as TGTGCCAGCAGTCCCCAAGGGGGACTAGCGGGGGAAGATACGCAGTATTTT. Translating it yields CASSPQGGLAGEDTQYF.

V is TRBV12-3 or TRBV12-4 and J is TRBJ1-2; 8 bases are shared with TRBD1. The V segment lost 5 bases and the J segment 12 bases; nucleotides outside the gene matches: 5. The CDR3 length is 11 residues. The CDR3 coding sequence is TGTGCCAGCAGTCCCGGACAGGGTCACACCTTC. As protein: CASSPGQGHTF.

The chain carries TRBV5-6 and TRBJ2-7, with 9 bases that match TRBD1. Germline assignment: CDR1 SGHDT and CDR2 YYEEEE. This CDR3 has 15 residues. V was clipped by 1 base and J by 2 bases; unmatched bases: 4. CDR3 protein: CASSLYGTGTYEQYF. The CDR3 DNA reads TGTGCCAGCAGCTTGTACGGGACAGGGACCTACGAGCAGTACTTC.

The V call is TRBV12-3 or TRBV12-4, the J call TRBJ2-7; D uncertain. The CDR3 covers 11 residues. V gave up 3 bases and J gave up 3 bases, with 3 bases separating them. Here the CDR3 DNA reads TGTGCCAGCAGTTTCTACTACGAGCAGTACTTC. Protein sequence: CASSFYYEQYF.

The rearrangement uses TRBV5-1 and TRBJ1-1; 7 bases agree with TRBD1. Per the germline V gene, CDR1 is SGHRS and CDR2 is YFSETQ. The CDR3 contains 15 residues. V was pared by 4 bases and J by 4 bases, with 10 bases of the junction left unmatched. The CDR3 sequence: CASSPGTVSGTEAFF. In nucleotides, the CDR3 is TGCGCCAGCAGCCCCGGGACAGTCTCGGGCACTGAAGCTTTCTTT.